These 19 T cell receptor beta chains share one sample of origin, sequenced in a study of T-cell reconstitution after alpha-beta-depleted transplantation in children. Findings and limits, study-wide: Among T cells one year after transplant, newly produced cells accounted for most counts and diversity.

These receptors lack a known antigen. Unique molecular identifiers were incorporated during preparation of the TCRbeta library. Via MiXCR, TCRdb re-called the PCR reads, giving one row per CDR3 protein. The repertoire holds approximately 300,000 distinct CDR3 sequences, nearly 8% seen once, with 9.1% in the top ten. Material: peripheral blood, obtained 360 days after TCRalphabeta/CD19-depleted stem cell transplant. Receptor source: a female patient aged 2-9 years who had a stem cell transplant for Fanconi anemia, so the T cells may come from the graft donor.

This clonotype was detected only a few times. The chain combines TRBV5-6 with TRBJ2-3; 9 bases are a match to TRBD2. The CDR3 covers 17 residues. CDR1 and CDR2 from the germline V gene are SGHDT and YYEEEE. The trim removed 4 bases at V and 1 base at J, leaving 10 bases unmatched. DNA of the CDR3: TGTGCCAGCAGCGTTCACCGTGAGCGGGGGGGCACAGATACGCAGTATTTT. Encoded protein: CASSVHRERGGTDTQYF.

This clonotype was recorded many times. The V and J genes are TRBV5-4 and TRBJ2-1; TRBD2 matches 11 bases. The CDR3 runs to 19 residues. Germline V gene sequence: CDR1 SGHNT, CDR2 YYREEE (reference sequence). V trimming: 5 bases; J trimming: 0 bases; junction bases outside the gene matches: 13. This CDR3 reads CASSFLGLAEMSSYNEQFF. CDR3 nucleotides: TGTGCCAGCAGTTTCCTGGGACTAGCGGAAATGAGCTCCTACAATGAGCAGTTCTTC.

This clonotype has just a few counts. The chain employs TRBV20-1 and TRBJ2-1; no reliable D call. V lost 0 bases and J lost 2, with 5 bases in between. This CDR3 region has 13 residues. Germline lookup yields CDR1 DFQATT and CDR2 SNEGSKA (reference sequence). DNA for the CDR3: TGCAGTGCTAGAGATTTCACCTACAATGAGCAGTTCTTC. The encoded protein is CSARDFTYNEQFF.

This clonotype was detected many times. The genes are TRBV12-3 or TRBV12-4 and TRBJ1-2; D is unclear. CDR3 length: 12 residues. V was pared by 3 bases and J by 8 bases, with 10 bases between. The CDR3, as DNA: TGTGCCAGCAGTTTCTCTGGCGGGGGCTACACCTTC. Translating gives CASSFSGGGYTF.

This clonotype was counted a few times. This chain uses TRBV7-9 with TRBJ2-5; no clear D. Germline V gene data show CDR1 as SEHNR and CDR2 as FQNEAQ (reference sequence). The length of the CDR3 is 11 residues. Trimming took 7 bases from V and 1 from J, leaving 4 bases between them. This CDR3 reads CASTPQETQYF. The CDR3 nucleotides are TGTGCCAGCACACCCCAAGAGACCCAGTACTTC.

This clonotype was seen ten or more times. This rearrangement joins TRBV11-2 to TRBJ2-5, with D perhaps matching TRBD2 (6 bases). The CDR3 extends over 15 amino acids. Germline V gene lookup returns CDR1 SGHAT and CDR2 FQNNGV. Trimming took off 1 base at V and 2 bases at J, with 11 bases between the two ends. CDR3 protein: CASSLARTTQETQYF. The CDR3 DNA follows: TGTGCCAGCAGCTTAGCGAGGACTACACAAGAGACCCAGTACTTC.

This clonotype was observed many times. This rearrangement joins TRBV5-1 to TRBJ1-1; D not resolved. The CDR3 is 14 residues long. V was clipped by 0 bases and J by 1 base, with 7 bases between them. Looked up from germline, CDR1 is SGHRS and CDR2 is YFSETQ. The CDR3 nucleotides read TGCGCCAGCAGCTTGGGACGGTCGAACACTGAAGCTTTCTTT. Translated, it gives CASSLGRSNTEAFF.

Ten or more counts support this clonotype. V usage is TRBV10-3 and J usage is TRBJ2-1; D gene uncertain. The germline V gene encodes CDR1 ENHRY and CDR2 SYGVKD. This CDR3 is built from 12 residues. Trimming took 7 bases from V and 5 from J, leaving 9 bases between them. The CDR3, as DNA: TGTGCCATCAAAAACGAGCACAATGAGCAGTTCTTC. It is translated as CAIKNEHNEQFF.

In this sample, this clonotype turned up many times. The V and J genes are TRBV7-2 and TRBJ2-7, with D perhaps matching TRBD1 (5 bases). Germline loops: CDR1 SGHTA, CDR2 FQGNSA. Trimming left V 5 bases short and J 10 bases short, with 30 bases between. The CDR3 has 17 residues. The CDR3 DNA reads TGTGCCAGCAGCCCTAATCCCCCCGACGCGTTGAGAAGGGGACAGTACTTC. It specifies CASSPNPPDALRRGQYF.

This clonotype came up many times. The rearrangement links TRBV28 to TRBJ2-3; D is possibly TRBD1 or TRBD2 (6 bases each). The V end lost 5 bases, the J end lost 2 bases, and 20 bases lay between the germline ends. The CDR3 covers 17 residues. Germline V gene lookup returns CDR1 MDHEN and CDR2 SYDVKM. The CDR3 DNA sequence: TGTGCCAGCAGTCGCGCTAGGGGGGCCGGTTACACAGATACGCAGTATTTT. Residues: CASSRARGAGYTDTQYF. Full variable domain (missing parts from reference TRBV28 and TRBJ2-3): DVKVTQSSRYLVKRTGEKVFLECVQDMDHENMFWYRQDPGLGLRLIYFSYDVKMKEKGDIPEGYSVSREKKERFSLILESASTNQTSMYLCASSRARGAGYTDTQYFGPGTRLTVL.

The sample holds many counts of this clonotype. This chain links TRBV28 with TRBJ1-5; D call uncertain. V lost 3 bases and J 8 bases, leaving 11 bases between the germline ends. The CDR3 has 13 amino acids. Germline CDR1 MDHEN, CDR2 SYDVKM. This chain's CDR3 is CASSLPTPEPQHF. The DNA of the CDR3 is TGTGCCAGCAGTTTGCCCACCCCCGAGCCCCAGCATTTT.

CDR3 amino acids: CASSFRDTYNSPLHF. CDR3 nucleotide sequence: TGCGCCAGCAGCTTTCGGGACACCTATAATTCACCCCTCCACTTT. This chain connects TRBV5-1 to TRBJ1-6, with D tentatively TRBD1 (6 bases). From germline, CDR1 is SGHRS and CDR2 YFSETQ. Trimming removed 2 bases from V and 2 bases from J, with 8 bases in between. The CDR3 covers 15 residues.

V and J are TRBV20-1 and TRBJ1-2; D remains ambiguous. Germline V lookup: CDR1 DFQATT, CDR2 SNEGSKA (reference sequence). Trimming stripped 3 bases from V and 4 bases from J, with 12 bases between. This CDR3 has 13 residues. DNA of the CDR3: TGCAGTGCTAGCCTTGGCGGATTCTATGGCTACACCTTC. As protein: CSASLGGFYGYTF.

This clonotype was counted at least ten times. The gene calls are TRBV10-2 and TRBJ2-7; unclear D gene. The germline V gene encodes CDR1 WSHSY and CDR2 SAAADI. V shed 3 bases and J shed 5 bases, with 17 bases lying between them. This CDR3 has 15 amino acids. The CDR3 reads CASSEKSSVRHEQYV. As DNA, the CDR3 is TGCGCCAGCAGTGAAAAGTCGTCCGTACGGCACGAGCAGTACGTC.

This clonotype was observed a few times. V usage is TRBV7-9 and J usage is TRBJ2-5; D remains unclear. Trimming cost V 5 bases and J 5 bases, with 12 bases left between them. CDR1 and CDR2 (germline): SEHNR, FQNEAQ (reference sequence). There are 13 residues in the CDR3. The CDR3 here is CASSKGPPETQYF. DNA for the CDR3: TGTGCCAGCAGCAAAGGACCCCCTGAGACCCAGTACTTC.

This chain links TRBV18 with TRBJ2-1, with 9 bases fitting TRBD1. This CDR3 is built from 14 residues. Germline CDR1 is KGHSH and CDR2 is LQKENI. V was pared by 6 bases and J by 9 bases, with 9 bases of the junction left unmatched. The CDR3 loop is CASSGGQGSGEQFF. CDR3 sequence (DNA): TGTGCCAGCTCCGGGGGACAGGGAAGCGGTGAGCAGTTCTTC.

This clonotype appeared many times. The rearrangement links TRBV29-1 to TRBJ1-2, with D maybe TRBD1 (6 bases). Germline-derived CDR1 and CDR2 are SQVTM and ANQGSEA. The CDR3 extends over 13 amino acids. The V gene lost 5 bases and the J gene lost 4 bases, with 14 bases spanning the gap. For the CDR3, the DNA is TGCAGCGTTTCAGGGGAATCTCCCTATGGCTACACCTTC. Its protein product is CSVSGESPYGYTF.

This clonotype was picked up many times. One end of the junction is discordant with germline, which a read error may explain. The chain uses TRBV20-1 and TRBJ1-1, with D hard to call. CDR1 is DFQATT and CDR2 is SNEGSKA in the germline V gene (reference sequence). The CDR3 is made up of 12 amino acids. CDR3 nucleotides: TGCAGTGCCTCCCGGTCGAACGCTGAAGCTTTCTTT. Its protein product is CSASRSNAEAFF.

This clonotype was detected many times. The chain combines TRBV5-1 with TRBJ2-5; TRBD2 is a possible D gene (5 bases). CDR1 is SGHRS, CDR2 YFSETQ, per germline. CDR3 length: 14 residues. The V and J ends lost 1 base and 3 bases respectively, with 10 bases between them. The CDR3: CASSLLNGEETQYF. Written as DNA, the CDR3 is TGCGCCAGCAGCTTGTTGAACGGGGAAGAGACCCAGTACTTC.